Shown below are 31 T cell receptor beta chains from a single sample sequenced in a study of CD8+CD57+ T cells in acquired aplastic anemia. Profiling of TCR beta VDJ combinations and CDR3 sequences used genomic DNA as template. TCRdb fed the reads into MiXCR, producing one record per CDR3 protein. The data contain roughly 58,000 distinct CDR3 sequences, 45% to 70% of them singletons. Material: sorted CD4+, CD8+, or CD8+CD57+ T cells (not recorded which) from PBMCs. Receptors originate from a human donor in good health, serving as a control.

This clonotype was recorded at least ten times. The chain recombines TRBV7-2 with TRBJ2-6, with D unresolved. The CDR3 totals 17 residues. CDR1 is SGHTA and CDR2 is FQGNSA in the germline V gene. Trimming pared 0 bases from V and 1 base from J, leaving 10 bases between. The CDR3 DNA sequence: TGTGCCAGCAGCTTAGCAGGGAAGACGTCTGGGGCCAACGTCCTGACTTTC. Amino acid sequence: CASSLAGKTSGANVLTF.

In this sample, this clonotype turned up once. The junction departs from germline at one end; a sequencing error may be responsible. The chain recombines TRBV15 with TRBJ1-1; D is undetermined. Germline V gene sequence: CDR1 LNHNV, CDR2 YYDKDF (reference sequence). The CDR3 contains 15 residues. CDR3 in DNA: TGTGCCACCAGCAGAGAAGGTCGCTCTAGGACTGGAGCTTTCTTT. It yields the protein CATSREGRSRTGAFF. Full variable domain (rest looked up from reference TRBV15 and TRBJ1-1): DAMVIQNPRYQVTQFGKPVTLSCSQTLNHNVMYWYQQKSSQAPKLLFHYYDKDFNNEADTPDNFQSRRPNTSFCFLDIRSPGLGDTAMYLCATSREGRSRTGAFFGQGTRLTVV.

This clonotype came up many times. The chain combines TRBV29-1 with TRBJ2-7; no clear D. V dropped 0 bases and J dropped 1 base, with 4 bases sitting between them. Per the germline V gene, CDR1 is SQVTM and CDR2 is ANQGSEA. This CDR3 region has 12 residues. For the CDR3, the DNA is TGCAGCGTTGAAGAACAGTCCTACGAGCAGTACTTC. Amino acid sequence: CSVEEQSYEQYF.

DNA for the CDR3: TGTGCCATCAGTGAGAATCTAGAGCCCCAGCATTTT. Protein product: CAISENLEPQHF. This sequence joins TRBV10-3 and TRBJ1-5; no clear D gene. V shed 2 bases and J shed 8 bases, with 7 bases lying between them. This CDR3 is 12 amino acids long. CDR1 and CDR2 from the germline V gene are ENHRY and SYGVKD.

CDR3 sequence reads: CASSWISSNQPQYF. The DNA for the CDR3 is TGTGCCAGCAGCTGGATAAGTAGCAATCAGCCCCAGTACTTC. J is TRBJ2-5 and V is TRBV2, with unresolved D. V was shortened by 6 bases and J by 9 bases, with 20 bases between the two germline ends. This CDR3 comprises 14 residues. From germline, CDR1 is SNHLY and CDR2 FYNNEI.

The CDR3 spells CSASSIVRDEQYF. The DNA for the CDR3 is TGCAGTGCTAGTTCGATAGTTCGGGACGAGCAGTACTTC. V usage is TRBV20-1 and J usage is TRBJ2-7; D is undetermined. The CDR3 spans 13 residues. Germline V gene sequence: CDR1 DFQATT, CDR2 SNEGSKA (reference sequence). Deletions cut 3 bases from V and 5 bases from J, with 14 bases between.

On this clonotype: This may be a read error, as it is one base from a much larger clone. The gene calls are TRBV6-1 and TRBJ2-7, with D possibly called TRBD1 or TRBD2 (5 bases each). Germline assignment: CDR1 MNHNS and CDR2 SASEGT. The CDR3 covers 14 residues. Trimming cost V 8 bases and J 4 bases, with 18 bases left between them. The CDR3 sequence is CASDGAAGRYEQYF. CDR3 nucleotide sequence: TGTGCCAGCGACGGGGCCGCCGGTCGATACGAGCAGTACTTC.

The chain couples TRBV20-1 to TRBJ1-5; possibly TRBD1 for D (5 bases). The CDR3 has 11 amino acids. Germline assignment: CDR1 DFQATT and CDR2 SNEGSKA (reference sequence). Trimming removed 5 bases from V and 7 bases from J, with 9 bases in between. The CDR3 nucleotides read TGCAGTGCTGCGCAGGGACAGCCCCAGCATTTT. It encodes CSAAQGQPQHF.

The rearrangement uses TRBV25-1 and TRBJ2-3; TRBD2 aligns across 8 bases. Germline V lookup: CDR1 MGHDK, CDR2 SYGVNS. The CDR3 loop spans 15 amino acids. V dropped 2 bases and J dropped 6; count of bases not matched to a gene: 7. The CDR3 protein is CASSERDGGADTQYF. DNA of the CDR3: TGTGCCAGCAGTGAAAGGGACGGGGGGGCGGATACGCAGTATTTT.

V gene TRBV2 combines with J gene TRBJ2-7; no clear D. This CDR3 comprises 13 residues. V dropped 6 bases and J dropped 3 bases, with 12 bases sitting between them. Germline assignment: CDR1 SNHLY and CDR2 FYNNEI. The CDR3 is CASSESWGYEQYF. The DNA of the CDR3 is TGTGCCAGCAGCGAATCTTGGGGCTACGAGCAGTACTTC.

As concerns this clonotype: At one end the junction does not follow the germline gene, possibly because of a read error. This chain joins TRBV7-2 and TRBJ2-1, with D perhaps given as TRBD1 or TRBD2 (5 bases each). CDR1 is SGHTA and CDR2 is FQGNSA in the germline V gene. This CDR3 has 12 amino acids. The CDR3 spells CASSSGQALVSF. The CDR3 nucleotides read TGTGCCAGCAGCTCGGGGCAGGCCCTTGTTTCCTTC.

This chain links TRBV15 with TRBJ1-2; possibly TRBD1 for D (5 bases). The CDR3 consists of 13 residues. Germline lookup yields CDR1 LNHNV and CDR2 YYDKDF (reference sequence). V was cut by 1 base and J by 4 bases, with 7 bases left in between. CDR3 in amino acids: CATSRVDTYGYTF. The CDR3 nucleotides read TGTGCCACCAGCAGAGTGGACACCTATGGCTACACCTTC.

This clonotype was recorded only once. This sequence joins TRBV2 and TRBJ2-2, with D unresolved. The CDR3 extends over 11 amino acids. V was cut by 10 bases and J by 4 bases, with 7 bases left in between. Germline-derived CDR1 and CDR2 are SNHLY and FYNNEI. CDR3 nucleotides: TGTGCCACGCTGTCCACCGGGGAGCTGTTTTTT. Translated, it gives CATLSTGELFF.

This clonotype was seen repeatedly, ten times or more. The V gene is TRBV15, the J gene TRBJ2-1; D might be TRBD2 (5 bases). The V end was cut by 1 base, the J end by 4 bases, with 14 bases between. This CDR3 is built from 16 residues. Germline V gives CDR1 LNHNV, CDR2 YYDKDF (reference sequence). CDR3 sequence (DNA): TGTGCCACCAGCAGAGGGGGAGAGCGGTTATACAATGAGCAGTTCTTC. This encodes CATSRGGERLYNEQFF.

This clonotype has a count of ten or more. The chain links TRBV27 to TRBJ2-1; 11 bases are shared with TRBD1. Germline CDR1 MNHEY, CDR2 SMNVEV (reference sequence). Unmatched junction bases numbered 10, after V lost 8 bases and J lost 7 bases. The length of the CDR3 is 15 residues. In DNA, the CDR3 is TGTGCCAGCGGATGGCCGGGACAGGGGGATAATGAGCAGTTCTTC. Translated, it gives CASGWPGQGDNEQFF.

The chain employs TRBV5-1 and TRBJ1-2; unclear D gene. Per the germline V gene, CDR1 is SGHRS and CDR2 is YFSETQ. V was shortened by 4 bases and J by 6 bases, with 16 bases between the two germline ends. The CDR3 contains 14 residues. The chain's CDR3 is CASSPQDISHGYTF. The CDR3 bases are TGCGCCAGCAGCCCGCAAGACATTTCCCATGGCTACACCTTC.

This clonotype has only a few counts. The chain recombines TRBV5-4 with TRBJ1-6; 7 bases line up with TRBD1. CDR1 SGHNT and CDR2 YYREEE come from the germline V gene (reference sequence). The CDR3 has 15 residues. V lost 4 bases to trimming and J lost 6 bases; unmatched junction nucleotides: 7. For the CDR3, the DNA is TGTGCCAGCAGCCTGGGGACAGATTCTAATTCACCCCTCCACTTT. Its translation is CASSLGTDSNSPLHF.

This clonotype was counted ten times or more. The rearrangement joins TRBV7-8 to TRBJ1-1; possibly TRBD1 for D (5 bases). Germline CDR1 is SGHVS and CDR2 is FQNEAQ. The CDR3 extends over 15 amino acids. V shed 5 bases and J shed 3 bases, with 16 bases lying between them. CDR3 DNA: TGTGCCAGCAGCCCACTCCCCGGGGGGGACACTGAAGCTTTCTTT. The encoded protein is CASSPLPGGDTEAFF. The whole variable domain, remainder taken from reference TRBV7-8 and TRBJ1-1, is GAGVSQSPRYKVAKRGQDVALRCDPISGHVSLFWYQQALGQGPEFLTYFQNEAQLDKSGLPSDRFFAERPEGSVSTLKIQRTQQEDSAVYLCASSPLPGGDTEAFFGQGTRLTVV.

The rearrangement uses TRBV7-2 and TRBJ1-3; D is ambiguous. The CDR3 length is 12 residues. Germline assignment: CDR1 SGHTA and CDR2 FQGNSA. The V gene lost 5 bases and the J gene lost 7 bases, with 9 bases spanning the gap. The CDR3 reads CASSPRRNTIYF. CDR3 sequence (DNA): TGTGCCAGCAGCCCTCGGAGGAACACCATATATTTT.

On this clonotype: At one end, the junction sequence differs from germline, possibly due to a read error. The rearrangement uses TRBV10-3 and TRBJ2-5; D is undetermined. This CDR3 contains 15 residues. CDR1 is ENHRY and CDR2 is SYGVKD in the germline V gene. CDR3 sequence reads: CASSVSPSPQETQYF. CDR3 DNA: TGTGCCAGCAGTGTTAGCCCCTCGCCCCAAGAGACCCAGTACTTC.

This clonotype has a count of ten or more. The chain combines TRBV18 with TRBJ2-1; 10 bases are shared with TRBD2. The CDR3 runs 17 residues. Germline CDR1 reads KGHSH; CDR2 reads LQKENI. Trimming cost V 1 base and J 0 bases; bases outside gene matches: 3. The CDR3 sequence is CASSPQLAGTSYNEQFF. For the CDR3, the DNA is TGTGCCAGCTCACCACAACTAGCGGGAACCTCCTACAATGAGCAGTTCTTC.

A few counts support this clonotype. V is TRBV15 and J is TRBJ2-7, with 10 bases aligning to TRBD1. The V and J ends lost 2 bases and 4 bases, in that order; junction bases with no gene match: 5. The CDR3 is made up of 15 amino acids. The germline CDR1 and CDR2 sequences are LNHNV and YYDKDF (reference sequence). CDR3 coding DNA: TGTGCCACCAGCAGAAGGACAGGGGGAGGGTACGAGCAGTACTTC. This encodes CATSRRTGGGYEQYF.

This clonotype has at least ten counts. The V and J genes are TRBV11-3 and TRBJ2-1; D is perhaps TRBD2 (5 bases). The CDR3 totals 11 residues. V dropped 5 bases and J dropped 9 bases, with 8 bases sitting between them. CDR1 SGHNT and CDR2 YENEEA come from the germline V gene. CDR3 bases: TGTGCCAGCAGCCTACTAGGTGAGCAGTTCTTC. Amino acids: CASSLLGEQFF.

On this clonotype: A much larger clone lies one base from this, so it may be a read error. V is TRBV7-6 and J is TRBJ2-1; 12 nucleotides agree with TRBD1. V trimming: 5 bases; J trimming: 7 bases; junction bases outside the gene matches: 12. Germline V lookup: CDR1 SGHVS, CDR2 FNYEAQ. The CDR3 runs 17 residues. The CDR3 loop reads CASSDEFRDRGLNEQFF. The CDR3 coding sequence is TGTGCCAGCAGCGATGAATTCCGGGACAGGGGGCTTAATGAGCAGTTCTTC.

The chain carries TRBV6-1 and TRBJ1-2; D remains ambiguous. This CDR3 contains 15 residues. The V end was cut by 6 bases, the J end by 1 base, with 15 bases between. CDR1 is MNHNS, CDR2 SASEGT, per germline. This CDR3 reads CASSHHGVLNYGYTF. The CDR3, as DNA: TGTGCCAGCAGCCACCACGGAGTACTTAACTATGGCTACACCTTC.

As for this clonotype: In this CDR3 the conserved last residue, phenylalanine or tryptophan, is missing, so a read error is likely. The gene calls are TRBV25-1 and TRBJ2-7, with D uncertain. With 1 base removed from V and 2 bases from J, the gap between germline ends came to 9 bases. This CDR3 has 14 residues. Germline CDR1 and CDR2: MGHDK and SYGVNS. This chain's CDR3 is CASSESSSPYEQYL. As DNA, the CDR3 is TGTGCCAGCAGTGAATCGTCCAGTCCCTACGAGCAGTACCTC.

The chain combines TRBV7-2 with TRBJ2-1, with TRBD1 as a possible D gene (5 bases). This CDR3 contains 13 residues. CDR1 and CDR2 (germline): SGHTA, FQGNSA. V was cut by 5 bases and J by 5 bases, with 10 bases left in between. The CDR3 spells CASSPPTDNEQFF. CDR3 in DNA: TGTGCCAGCAGCCCCCCGACAGACAATGAGCAGTTCTTC.

The V and J genes are TRBV7-8 and TRBJ1-4, with no clear D. Trimming shortened V by 2 bases and J by 4 bases, and 2 bases separated the two germline ends. From germline, CDR1 is SGHVS and CDR2 FQNEAQ. The CDR3 has 12 residues. CDR3 nucleotides: TGTGCCAGCAGCTTAATTAATGAAAAACTGTTTTTT. This codes for CASSLINEKLFF.

This clonotype was counted ten times or more. V usage is TRBV12-3 or TRBV12-4 and J usage is TRBJ2-7, with TRBD1 as a possible D gene (5 bases). This CDR3 spans 12 amino acids. With 3 bases removed from V and 5 bases from J, the gap between germline ends came to 8 bases. CDR3 nucleotides: TGTGCCAGCAGTTTCAGGGATCACGAGCAGTACTTC. It encodes CASSFRDHEQYF.

The rearrangement uses TRBV7-8 and TRBJ2-7; tentative D call: TRBD2 (6 bases). V lost 0 bases and J 5 bases, leaving 14 bases between the germline ends. CDR1 SGHVS and CDR2 FQNEAQ come from the germline V gene. The CDR3 extends over 15 amino acids. CDR3 bases: TGTGCCAGCAGCTTAGCTCCCCGGGGACTGCACGAGCAGTACTTC. It encodes CASSLAPRGLHEQYF. Full variable domain (remainder filled in from reference TRBV7-8 and TRBJ2-7): GAGVSQSPRYKVAKRGQDVALRCDPISGHVSLFWYQQALGQGPEFLTYFQNEAQLDKSGLPSDRFFAERPEGSVSTLKIQRTQQEDSAVYLCASSLAPRGLHEQYFGPGTRLTVT.

The chain has TRBV2 and TRBJ1-2; the D gene is possibly TRBD1 (5 bases). With 7 bases removed from V and 6 bases from J, the gap between germline ends came to 15 bases. Germline CDR1 reads SNHLY; CDR2 reads FYNNEI. The CDR3 loop spans 13 amino acids. The CDR3 DNA reads TGTGCCAGCACCACTAGGCAGGGCGATGGCTACACCTTC. This gives the protein CASTTRQGDGYTF.